The T cell receptor beta chain described here comes from a study of cytomegalovirus exposure and HLA in healthy donors. Broader study findings: Near-uniform donor sequencing depth was presumed by presence/absence analyses.

Primers included in the PCR were 60 Vbeta and 13 Jbeta primers. In the authors' workflow: In a later analysis, of roughly 73 million unique beta chains, around 11 million appeared in at least two donors. The method was immunoSEQ multiplex PCR; TCRdb's version includes in-frame clones alone and lacks a portion of them. D and trimming come from the DNA, and the V and J calls and clone size come from that table. The sample gives 200,000 to 250,000 clones, just under 80% of which show up once; around 0.44% is in the top ten. As to this clone: Its antigen is not known.

V was cut by 5 bases and J by 5 bases, with 18 bases left in between. This CDR3 is 15 amino acids long. The germline V gene encodes CDR1 SGHNT and CDR2 YENEEA. V usage is TRBV11-3 and J usage is TRBJ2-5; a possible D gene is TRBD1 (6 bases). The sample comprised PBMCs. This sequence originates from a boy younger than 18 in good health and CMV-seronegative. In DNA form, the CDR3 reads TGTGCCAGCAGCACCCTCGGCCAGGGGTGGGAGACCCAGTACTTC. It translates to CASSTLGQGWETQYF.